The 29 T cell receptor beta chains below all came from one sample that was sequenced in a study of T-cell memory formation after mild COVID-19. TCRdb recomputed calls from the 5' RACE reads with MiXCR, one row per CDR3 protein. The sample has fewer than 400,000 distinct CDR3 sequences, approximately 15% seen once; the top ten hold 20% to 25%. The sequencing sample was made of PBMCs or a T cell subset sorted from them (not recorded which). These receptors originate from a man aged 18 to 29 who had mild COVID-19 (a few samples of this study predate the infection). Cell type and time point are not known.

This clonotype occurred a few times. The V call is TRBV5-6, the J call TRBJ2-1, with unresolved D. V lost 0 bases and J 0 bases, leaving 10 bases between the germline ends. This CDR3 is 16 amino acids long. Looked up from germline, CDR1 is SGHDT and CDR2 is YYEEEE. The CDR3 nucleotides are TGTGCCAGCAGCTTGGGGGGTCCCCGCTCCTACAATGAGCAGTTCTTC. It translates to CASSLGGPRSYNEQFF.

At least ten counts were recorded for this clonotype. For the CDR3, the DNA is TGTGCCAGCAGTTACTCCGGGACAGGGTCGGCTGAAGCTTTCTTT. It translates to CASSYSGTGSAEAFF. The V and J genes are TRBV6-2 or TRBV6-3 and TRBJ1-1; TRBD1 matches 9 bases. This CDR3 is 15 amino acids long. The germline CDR1 and CDR2 sequences are MNHEY and SVGEGT. V was pared by 0 bases and J by 6 bases, with 5 bases of the junction left unmatched.

The rearrangement uses TRBV6-2 or TRBV6-3 and TRBJ1-1; D gene uncertain. V lost 0 bases to trimming and J lost 13 bases, with 15 bases between them. CDR1 and CDR2 (germline): MNHEY, SVGEGT. The CDR3 runs 13 residues. CDR3 amino acids: CASSYSPIRYDFF. The CDR3 DNA reads TGTGCCAGCAGTTACTCCCCGATCCGCTACGATTTCTTT.

This clonotype came up a few times. The chain is built from TRBV7-2 and TRBJ2-3, with D possibly being TRBD1 (7 bases). Per germline, CDR1 SGHTA and CDR2 FQGNSA. The CDR3 has 14 amino acids. Trimming shortened V by 5 bases and J by 4 bases, and 13 bases separated the two germline ends. In DNA form, the CDR3 reads TGTGCCAGCAGCCCCAGGGGGGCCGCAGATACGCAGTATTTT. This sequence encodes CASSPRGAADTQYF. The full variable domain, with the rest looked up from reference TRBV7-2 and TRBJ2-3, is GAGVSQSPSNKVTEKGKDVELRCDPISGHTALYWYRQSLGQGLEFLIYFQGNSAPDKSGLPSDRFSAERTGGSVSTLTIQRTQQEDSAVYLCASSPRGAADTQYFGPGTRLTVL.

Ten or more counts support this clonotype. V usage is TRBV20-1 and J usage is TRBJ2-5, with 14 positions matching TRBD2. The CDR3 totals 17 residues. Germline assignment: CDR1 DFQATT and CDR2 SNEGSKA (reference sequence). The V gene end was trimmed by 2 bases and the J gene end by 4 bases; junction bases not matched to a gene: 9. CDR3 loop: CSARRTTSGGAGETQYF. The CDR3 DNA follows: TGCAGTGCTAGACGGACGACTAGCGGGGGGGCAGGAGAGACCCAGTACTTC.

This chain uses TRBV7-6 with TRBJ2-5; TRBD1 aligns across 9 bases. V gave up 0 bases and J gave up 5 bases; unmatched junction bases: 7. This CDR3 has 16 amino acids. Per germline, CDR1 SGHVS and CDR2 FNYEAQ. As DNA, the CDR3 is TGTGCCAGCAGCTTAGCGCCACAGGGGGCGGGTGAGACCCAGTACTTC. Amino acids: CASSLAPQGAGETQYF.

The chain has TRBV28 and TRBJ2-7; 12 nucleotides line up with TRBD1. Germline assignment: CDR1 MDHEN and CDR2 SYDVKM. V lost 3 bases and J lost 2; bases outside the gene matches: 2. The CDR3 is 15 residues long. The CDR3 protein is CASSFGTGGPYEQYF. CDR3 bases: TGTGCCAGCAGTTTCGGGACAGGGGGCCCCTACGAGCAGTACTTC.

The chain is built from TRBV5-6 and TRBJ2-7; D ambiguous. The germline gives CDR1 SGHDT, CDR2 YYEEEE. V gave up 3 bases and J gave up 3 bases, with 10 bases separating them. This CDR3 is built from 13 residues. The CDR3 region has the DNA TGTGCCAGCAGCTCCCCAATCCTCTACGAGCAGTACGTC. Protein: CASSSPILYEQYV.

This clonotype came up a few times. This rearrangement joins TRBV6-1 to TRBJ2-1; TRBD1 is a possible D gene (6 bases). The CDR3 sequence is 15 residues long. Germline V gene sequence: CDR1 MNHNS, CDR2 SASEGT. The V and J ends lost 6 bases and 0 bases respectively, with 12 bases between them. CDR3 region: CASSEDRSSYNEQFF. DNA of the CDR3: TGTGCCAGCAGCGAGGACAGATCCTCCTACAATGAGCAGTTCTTC.

This clonotype was recorded a few times. This chain connects TRBV5-1 to TRBJ1-1; D unclear. Per the germline V gene, CDR1 is SGHRS and CDR2 is YFSETQ. V shed 0 bases and J shed 3 bases, with 15 bases lying between them. The length of the CDR3 is 16 residues. DNA of the CDR3: TGCGCCAGCAGCTTGGGGGCCCCCTGGATGGACACTGAAGCTTTCTTT. Translation: CASSLGAPWMDTEAFF.

This clonotype was seen at least ten times. The rearrangement uses TRBV7-2 and TRBJ2-2; D gene ambiguous. Germline loops: CDR1 SGHTA, CDR2 FQGNSA. Between the trimmed V and J ends, which lost 5 bases and 1 base, there was a span of 5 bases. The CDR3 extends over 13 amino acids. CDR3 sequence reads: CASSRLNTGELFF. The CDR3 region has the DNA TGTGCCAGCAGCCGACTGAACACCGGGGAGCTGTTTTTT.

There are a few counts of this clonotype. This chain connects TRBV24-1 to TRBJ1-5, with D possibly being TRBD1 (5 bases). The germline V gene has CDR1 KGHDR and CDR2 SFDVKD. CDR3 length: 14 residues. The ends were cut back, 9 bases at V and 3 bases at J, with 14 bases in the middle. The DNA of the CDR3 is TGTGCCACCTCCCCCCTGGGGGTCAATCAGCCCCAGCATTTT. Protein: CATSPLGVNQPQHF.

This chain connects TRBV20-1 to TRBJ2-5, with D possibly matching TRBD2 (5 bases). This CDR3 is 12 amino acids long. Germline V gives CDR1 DFQATT, CDR2 SNEGSKA (reference sequence). The ends were cut back, 6 bases at V and 5 bases at J, with 13 bases in the middle. Here the CDR3 reads CSAPSGYETQYF. Written as DNA, the CDR3 is TGCAGTGCCCCGTCGGGGTACGAGACCCAGTACTTC.

This clonotype has a handful of counts. The chain recombines TRBV7-6 with TRBJ2-5; D is undetermined. CDR3 length equals 13 residues. V was clipped by 5 bases and J by 7 bases, with 14 bases between them. Germline V lookup: CDR1 SGHVS, CDR2 FNYEAQ. In DNA form, the CDR3 reads TGTGCCAGCAGCCCTGACGCGATCGGGACCCAGTACTTC. Translating it yields CASSPDAIGTQYF.

V gene TRBV7-2 combines with J gene TRBJ1-2; a possible D gene is TRBD1 (5 bases). The CDR3 loop spans 14 amino acids. Germline V gene sequence: CDR1 SGHTA, CDR2 FQGNSA. The germline V and J ends were trimmed by 0 bases and 1 base, with 6 bases remaining between them. This CDR3 reads CASSLADSNYGYTF. DNA of the CDR3: TGTGCCAGCAGCTTAGCCGACAGTAACTATGGCTACACCTTC. Based on the CDR3 plus reference TRBV7-2 and TRBJ1-2, the full variable domain is GAGVSQSPSNKVTEKGKDVELRCDPISGHTALYWYRQSLGQGLEFLIYFQGNSAPDKSGLPSDRFSAERTGGSVSTLTIQRTQQEDSAVYLCASSLADSNYGYTFGSGTRLTVV.

This chain connects TRBV6-5 to TRBJ2-1; possible D gene TRBD1, 6 bases. The V and J ends lost 6 bases and 10 bases respectively, with 22 bases between them. Looked up from germline, CDR1 is MNHEY and CDR2 is SVGAGI. The CDR3 consists of 15 residues. The CDR3 spells CASSRQAIPWGEQFF. The CDR3 DNA sequence: TGTGCCAGCAGCCGACAGGCTATTCCGTGGGGCGAGCAGTTCTTC.

Concerning this clonotype itself: The missing conserved phenylalanine or tryptophan at the end of this CDR3 makes a read error likely. This chain joins TRBV4-1 and TRBJ2-5, with D possibly matching TRBD1 (6 bases). The CDR3 loop spans 15 amino acids. The V and J ends lost 1 base and 1 base respectively, with 10 bases between them. Germline V gene data show CDR1 as MGHRA and CDR2 as YSYEKL. The CDR3 is CASSQGPDSQETQYV. The CDR3 DNA sequence: TGCGCCAGCAGCCAAGGGCCGGACAGCCAAGAGACCCAGTACGTC.

This chain uses TRBV24-1 with TRBJ1-1, with D possibly TRBD1 on 5 matching bases. Trimming removed 6 bases from V and 1 base from J, with 17 bases in between. The CDR3 has 16 residues. Germline loops: CDR1 KGHDR, CDR2 SFDVKD. CDR3: CATSPAALGENTEAFF. DNA for the CDR3: TGTGCCACCAGTCCCGCCGCGTTAGGGGAGAACACTGAAGCTTTCTTT.

This clonotype was observed a few times. V gene TRBV14 combines with J gene TRBJ2-1; a weak D match, TRBD2 (5 bases). Trimming took off 4 bases at V and 12 bases at J, with 16 bases between the two ends. The germline CDR1 and CDR2 sequences are SGHDN and FVKESK. This CDR3 is built from 13 residues. The CDR3 protein is CASSLHTLALQFF. The CDR3 coding sequence is TGTGCCAGCAGCCTACACACTCTAGCTTTGCAGTTCTTC. Variable domain in full (rest from reference TRBV14 and TRBJ2-1): EAGVTQFPSHSVIEKGQTVTLRCDPISGHDNLYWYRRVMGKEIKFLLHFVKESKQDESGMPNNRFLAERTGGTYSTLKVQPAELEDSGVYFCASSLHTLALQFFGPGTRLTVL.

This clonotype has just a few counts. The chain uses TRBV6-5 and TRBJ2-1, with 9 bases lining up with TRBD1. J lost 9 bases, V lost 0 bases, and 12 bases had no gene match. Per germline, CDR1 MNHEY and CDR2 SVGAGI. CDR3 length equals 17 residues. The CDR3 is CASSYSRDRAPNGEQFF. The CDR3 DNA reads as TGTGCCAGCAGTTACTCGCGGGACAGGGCGCCCAATGGTGAGCAGTTCTTC.

A few counts support this clonotype. This rearrangement joins TRBV11-2 to TRBJ2-5; perhaps D is TRBD1 or TRBD2 (5 bases each). Germline values: CDR1 SGHAT, CDR2 FQNNGV. This CDR3 has 15 amino acids. Trimming stripped 4 bases from V and 5 bases from J, with 17 bases between. The CDR3 bases are TGTGCCAGCAGCTCCGAGGCTAGTGGGGGTGAGACCCAGTACTTC. Its translation: CASSSEASGGETQYF. Variable domain in full (rest from reference TRBV11-2 and TRBJ2-5): EAGVAQSPRYKIIEKRQSVAFWCNPISGHATLYWYQQILGQGPKLLIQFQNNGVVDDSQLPKDRFSAERLKGVDSTLKIQPAKLEDSAVYLCASSSEASGGETQYFGPGTRLLVL.

The V and J genes are TRBV29-1 and TRBJ2-5; 7 nucleotides align to TRBD2. V lost 6 bases and J lost 5; bases outside the gene matches: 12. The CDR3 runs 14 residues. Germline CDR1 SQVTM, CDR2 ANQGSEA. This CDR3 is CSVSGGLAEETQYF. Written as DNA, the CDR3 is TGCAGCGTGTCGGGCGGGCTAGCGGAGGAGACCCAGTACTTC.

The V and J genes are TRBV11-3 and TRBJ2-3; no definite D call. The CDR3 loop spans 13 amino acids. Per germline, CDR1 SGHNT and CDR2 YENEEA. V was clipped by 8 bases and J by 5 bases, with 14 bases between them. Written as DNA, the CDR3 is TGTGCCAGCGGAAACAGTGGTGGAGATACGCAGTATTTT. Translation gives CASGNSGGDTQYF.

The rearrangement uses TRBV12-3 or TRBV12-4 and TRBJ2-3; D may correspond to TRBD1 or TRBD2 (6 bases each). The CDR3 loop spans 16 amino acids. Trimming cost V 5 bases and J 5 bases, with 20 bases left between them. The DNA of the CDR3 is TGTGCCAGCAGTGCCCGTGTAGGGGGGTCGAGAGATACGCAGTATTTT. Its protein is CASSARVGGSRDTQYF.

This clonotype was seen ten or more times. This chain joins TRBV4-3 and TRBJ1-1, with D uncertain. Trimming removed 5 bases from V and 4 bases from J, with 11 bases in between. Per the germline V gene, CDR1 is LGHNA and CDR2 is YSLEER. CDR3 length: 13 amino acids. The DNA of the CDR3 is TGCGCCAGCAGCTCCCGGTTGGGCACTGAAGCTTTCTTT. This gives the protein CASSSRLGTEAFF.

This clonotype has just a few counts. J is TRBJ1-2 and V is TRBV7-2; weak D call: TRBD1 (6 bases). Germline CDR1 reads SGHTA; CDR2 reads FQGNSA. V lost 5 bases and J 0 bases, leaving 13 bases between the germline ends. This CDR3 spans 15 amino acids. The CDR3 DNA is TGTGCCAGCAGCGTTAACAGGGCGACTAACTATGGCTACACCTTC. Its protein product is CASSVNRATNYGYTF.

The chain combines TRBV7-7 with TRBJ2-2, with D tentatively TRBD2 (5 bases). CDR1 is SSHAT and CDR2 is FNYEAQ in the germline V gene (reference sequence). This CDR3 region has 16 residues. V was cut by 6 bases and J by 4 bases, with 18 bases left in between. The CDR3: CASRRGSRTGTGELFF. The CDR3 DNA reads as TGTGCCAGCAGACGAGGGTCTAGAACGGGCACCGGGGAGCTGTTTTTT. The complete variable domain, with remaining parts taken from reference TRBV7-7 and TRBJ2-2, reads GAGVSQSPRYKVTKRGQDVTLRCDPISSHATLYWYQQALGQGPEFLTYFNYEAQPDKSGLPSDRFSAERPEGSISTLTIQRTEQRDSAMYRCASRRGSRTGTGELFFGEGSRLTVL.

This clonotype was picked up a small number of times. The chain employs TRBV30 and TRBJ1-1, with D possibly matching TRBD1 (5 bases). The germline gives CDR1 GTSNPN, CDR2 SVGIG (reference sequence). The CDR3 spans 15 residues. V was shortened by 4 bases and J by 0 bases, with 15 bases between the two germline ends. The CDR3 DNA reads TGTGCCTGGACCAAACGGGACCGCATGAACACTGAAGCTTTCTTT. Translating it yields CAWTKRDRMNTEAFF.

The CDR3 DNA sequence: TGTGCCAGCAGCTTAGAGGAGAGCCCCGGGGAACTGTTTTTT. Encoded protein: CASSLEESPGELFF. The rearrangement joins TRBV11-2 to TRBJ1-4; no firm D call. V lost 0 bases and J 12 bases, leaving 14 bases between the germline ends. Germline loops: CDR1 SGHAT, CDR2 FQNNGV. The CDR3 runs to 14 residues.